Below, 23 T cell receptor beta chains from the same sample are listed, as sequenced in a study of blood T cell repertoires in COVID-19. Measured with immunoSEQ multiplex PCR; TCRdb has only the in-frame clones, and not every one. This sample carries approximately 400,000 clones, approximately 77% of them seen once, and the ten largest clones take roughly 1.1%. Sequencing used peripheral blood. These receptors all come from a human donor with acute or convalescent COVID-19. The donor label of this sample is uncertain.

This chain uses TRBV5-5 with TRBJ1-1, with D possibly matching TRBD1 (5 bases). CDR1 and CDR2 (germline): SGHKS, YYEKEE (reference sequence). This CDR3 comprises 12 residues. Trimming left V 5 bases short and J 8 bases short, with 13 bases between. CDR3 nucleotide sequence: TGTGCCAGCAGTCCTCAGGGAAGAGAAGCTTTCTTT. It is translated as CASSPQGREAFF.

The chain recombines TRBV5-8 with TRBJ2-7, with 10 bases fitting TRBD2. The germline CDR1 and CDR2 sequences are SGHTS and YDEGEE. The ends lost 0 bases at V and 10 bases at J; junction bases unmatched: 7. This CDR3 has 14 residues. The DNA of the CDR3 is TGTGCCAGCAGCTTGGGTCTAGCGGGAGCCCGCCAGTACTTC. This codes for CASSLGLAGARQYF.

CDR3 coding DNA: TGTGCCAGCAGTTTGGGCTCCTATGGCTACACCTTC. This encodes CASSLGSYGYTF. V is TRBV28 and J is TRBJ1-2, with D hard to call. CDR1 MDHEN and CDR2 SYDVKM come from the germline V gene. Trimming cost V 3 bases and J 4 bases, with 6 bases left between them. The length of the CDR3 is 12 residues.

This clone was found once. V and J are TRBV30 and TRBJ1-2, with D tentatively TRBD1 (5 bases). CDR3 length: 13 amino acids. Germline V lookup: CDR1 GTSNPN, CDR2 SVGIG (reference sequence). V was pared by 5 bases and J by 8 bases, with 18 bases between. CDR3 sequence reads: CAWWDSLYGGYTF. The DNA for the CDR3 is TGTGCCTGGTGGGACTCTCTCTATGGGGGCTACACCTTC.

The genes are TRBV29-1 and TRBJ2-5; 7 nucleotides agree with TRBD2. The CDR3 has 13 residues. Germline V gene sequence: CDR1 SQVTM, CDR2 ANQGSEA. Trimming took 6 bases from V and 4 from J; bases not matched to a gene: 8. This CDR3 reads CSVQWTRGETQYF. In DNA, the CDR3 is TGCAGCGTCCAATGGACTAGAGGAGAGACCCAGTACTTC.

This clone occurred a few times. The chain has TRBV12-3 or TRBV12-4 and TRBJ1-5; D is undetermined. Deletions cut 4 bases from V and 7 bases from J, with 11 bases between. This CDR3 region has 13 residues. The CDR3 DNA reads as TGTGCCAGCAGTTCTGACACTCTCCAGCCCCAGCATTTT. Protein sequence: CASSSDTLQPQHF.

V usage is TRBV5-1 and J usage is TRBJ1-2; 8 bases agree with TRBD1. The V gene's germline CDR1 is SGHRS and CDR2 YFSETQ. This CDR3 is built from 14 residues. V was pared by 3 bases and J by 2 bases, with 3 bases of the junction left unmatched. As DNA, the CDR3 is TGCGCCAGCAGCTGGGGGGACAGGAACTATGGCTACACCTTC. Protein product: CASSWGDRNYGYTF.

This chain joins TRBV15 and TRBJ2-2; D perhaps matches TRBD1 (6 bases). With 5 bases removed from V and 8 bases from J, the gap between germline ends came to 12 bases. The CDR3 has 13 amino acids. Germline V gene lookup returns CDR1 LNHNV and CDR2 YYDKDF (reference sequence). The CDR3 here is CATSPRTAGELFF. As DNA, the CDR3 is TGTGCCACCAGCCCCCGGACAGCGGGGGAGCTGTTTTTT. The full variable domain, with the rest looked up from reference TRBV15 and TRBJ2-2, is DAMVIQNPRYQVTQFGKPVTLSCSQTLNHNVMYWYQQKSSQAPKLLFHYYDKDFNNEADTPDNFQSRRPNTSFCFLDIRSPGLGDTAMYLCATSPRTAGELFFGEGSRLTVL.

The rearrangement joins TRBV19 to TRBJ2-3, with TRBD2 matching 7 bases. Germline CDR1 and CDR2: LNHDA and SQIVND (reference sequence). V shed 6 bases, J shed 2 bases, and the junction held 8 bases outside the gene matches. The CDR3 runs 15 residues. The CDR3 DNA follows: TGTGCCAGTAGACCGCGGGACTATCCCACAGATACGCAGTATTTT. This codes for CASRPRDYPTDTQYF.

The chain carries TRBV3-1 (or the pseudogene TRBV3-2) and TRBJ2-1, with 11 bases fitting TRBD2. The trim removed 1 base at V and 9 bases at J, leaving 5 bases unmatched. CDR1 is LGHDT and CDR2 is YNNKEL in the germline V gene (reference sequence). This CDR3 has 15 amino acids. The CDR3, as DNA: TGTGCCAGCAGCCAAGGTCTAGCGGGAGGAGGTGAGCAGTTCTTC. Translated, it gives CASSQGLAGGGEQFF.

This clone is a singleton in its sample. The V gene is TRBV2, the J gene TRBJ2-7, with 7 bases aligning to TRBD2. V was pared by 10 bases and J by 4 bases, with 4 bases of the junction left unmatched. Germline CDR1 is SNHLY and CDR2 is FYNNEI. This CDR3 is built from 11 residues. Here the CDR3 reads CATGGLYEQYF. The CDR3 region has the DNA TGTGCCACCGGGGGGTTGTACGAGCAGTACTTC. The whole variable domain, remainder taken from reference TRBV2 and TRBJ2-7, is EPEVTQTPSHQVTQMGQEVILRCVPISNHLYFYWYRQILGQKVEFLVSFYNNEISEKSEIFDDQFSVERPDGSNFTLKIRSTKLEDSAMYFCATGGLYEQYFGPGTRLTVT.

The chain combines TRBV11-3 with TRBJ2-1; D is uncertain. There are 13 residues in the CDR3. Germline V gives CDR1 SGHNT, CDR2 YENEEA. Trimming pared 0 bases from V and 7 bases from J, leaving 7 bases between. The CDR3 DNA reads TGTGCCAGCAGCTTAGAAGCGAGGAATGAGCAGTTCTTC. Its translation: CASSLEARNEQFF.

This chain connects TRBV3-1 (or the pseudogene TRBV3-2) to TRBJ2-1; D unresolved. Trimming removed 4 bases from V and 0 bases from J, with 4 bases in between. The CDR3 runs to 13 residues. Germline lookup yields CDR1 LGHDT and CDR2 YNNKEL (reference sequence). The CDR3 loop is CASSPLSYNEQFF. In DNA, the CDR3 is TGTGCCAGCAGCCCCCTCTCCTACAATGAGCAGTTCTTC.

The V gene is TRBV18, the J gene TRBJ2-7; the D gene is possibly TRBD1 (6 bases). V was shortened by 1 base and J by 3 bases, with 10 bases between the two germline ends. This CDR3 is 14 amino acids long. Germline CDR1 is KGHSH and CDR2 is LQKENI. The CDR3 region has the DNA TGTGCCAGCTCACCACGGACAGATTTCTACGAGCAGTACTTC. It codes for CASSPRTDFYEQYF.

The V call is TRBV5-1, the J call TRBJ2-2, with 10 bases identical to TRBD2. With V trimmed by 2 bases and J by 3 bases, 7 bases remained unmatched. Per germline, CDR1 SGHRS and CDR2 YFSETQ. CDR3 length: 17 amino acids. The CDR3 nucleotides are TGCGCCAGCAGCTTTTTTCCTAGCGGGAGTGACACCGGGGAGCTGTTTTTT. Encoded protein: CASSFFPSGSDTGELFF.

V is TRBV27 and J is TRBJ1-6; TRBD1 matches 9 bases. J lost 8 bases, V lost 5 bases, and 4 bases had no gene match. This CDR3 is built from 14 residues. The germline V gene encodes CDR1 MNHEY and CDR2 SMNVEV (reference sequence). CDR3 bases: TGTGCCAGCAGTCGAACAGGGGGCTATTCACCCCTCCACTTT. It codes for CASSRTGGYSPLHF.

The CDR3 protein is CARSQGRKTDTQYF. CDR3 nucleotides: TGTGCCAGGTCACAGGGAAGGAAAACAGATACGCAGTATTTT. The V gene is TRBV2, the J gene TRBJ2-3; perhaps TRBD1 as D (6 bases). In germline, CDR1 is SNHLY, CDR2 FYNNEI. The CDR3 length is 14 residues. V was pared by 9 bases and J by 3 bases, with 16 bases between.

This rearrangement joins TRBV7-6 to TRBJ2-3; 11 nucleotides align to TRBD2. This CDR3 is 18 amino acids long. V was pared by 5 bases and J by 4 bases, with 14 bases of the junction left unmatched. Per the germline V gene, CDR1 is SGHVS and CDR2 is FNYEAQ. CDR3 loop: CASSPVLVAGGQADTQYF. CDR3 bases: TGTGCCAGCAGCCCTGTATTAGTAGCGGGGGGGCAAGCAGATACGCAGTATTTT.

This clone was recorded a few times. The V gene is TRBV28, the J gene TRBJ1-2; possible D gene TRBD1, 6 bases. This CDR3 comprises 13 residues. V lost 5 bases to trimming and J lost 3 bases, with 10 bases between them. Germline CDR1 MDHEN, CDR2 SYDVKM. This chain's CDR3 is CASSQGHHYGYTF. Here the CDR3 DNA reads TGTGCCAGCAGTCAGGGACACCACTATGGCTACACCTTC.

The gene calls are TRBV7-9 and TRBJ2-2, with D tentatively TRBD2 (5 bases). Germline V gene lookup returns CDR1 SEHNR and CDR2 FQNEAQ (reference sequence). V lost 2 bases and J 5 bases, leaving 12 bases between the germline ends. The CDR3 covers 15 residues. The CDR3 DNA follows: TGTGCCAGCAGCTTACCTGGAGGTGGAACCGGGGAGCTGTTTTTT. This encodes CASSLPGGGTGELFF.

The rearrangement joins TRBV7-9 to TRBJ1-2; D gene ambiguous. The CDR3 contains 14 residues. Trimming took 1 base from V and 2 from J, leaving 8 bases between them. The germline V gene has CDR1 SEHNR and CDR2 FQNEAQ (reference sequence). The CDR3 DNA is TGTGCCAGCAGCTTAGTAACAGTAAACTATGGCTACACCTTC. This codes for CASSLVTVNYGYTF.

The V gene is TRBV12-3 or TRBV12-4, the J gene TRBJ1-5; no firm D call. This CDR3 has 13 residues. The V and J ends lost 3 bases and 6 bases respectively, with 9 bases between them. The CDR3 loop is CASSLAEIQPQHF. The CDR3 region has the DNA TGTGCCAGCAGTTTGGCGGAGATTCAGCCCCAGCATTTT.

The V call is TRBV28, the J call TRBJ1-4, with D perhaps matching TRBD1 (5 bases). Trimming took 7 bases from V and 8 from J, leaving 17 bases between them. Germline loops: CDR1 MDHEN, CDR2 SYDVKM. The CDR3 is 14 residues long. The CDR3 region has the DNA TGTGCCAGCATCCCGGGGGGGGGTCGAGAAAAACTGTTTTTT. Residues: CASIPGGGREKLFF.